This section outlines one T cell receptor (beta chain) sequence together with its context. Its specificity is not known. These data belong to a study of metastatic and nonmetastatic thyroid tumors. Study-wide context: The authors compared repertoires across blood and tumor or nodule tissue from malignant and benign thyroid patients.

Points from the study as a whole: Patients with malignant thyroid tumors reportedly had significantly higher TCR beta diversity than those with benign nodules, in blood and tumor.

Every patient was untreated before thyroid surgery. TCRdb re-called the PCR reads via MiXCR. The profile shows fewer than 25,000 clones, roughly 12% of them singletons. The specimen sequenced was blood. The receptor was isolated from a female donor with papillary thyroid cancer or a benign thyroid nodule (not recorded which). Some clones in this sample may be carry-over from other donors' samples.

The CDR3, as DNA: TGTGCCAGCCCTCATGACAGGGAAGGCAATCAGCCCCAGCATTTT. This gives the protein CASPHDREGNQPQHF. The V call is TRBV6-1, the J call TRBJ1-5; 7 nucleotides align to TRBD1. Germline CDR1 and CDR2: MNHNS and SASEGT. The CDR3 is made up of 15 amino acids. V gave up 8 bases and J gave up 2 bases; unmatched junction bases: 9.